What follows are 31 T cell receptor beta chains derived from one specimen sequenced in a study of CD8+CD57+ T cells in acquired aplastic anemia. Investigators profiled TCR beta VDJ and CDR3 from genomic DNA template. TCRdb reprocessed the reads with MiXCR, giving one entry per CDR3 protein. The table records under 150,000 distinct CDR3 sequences, approximately 41% of them present only once. The sequenced sample was sorted CD4+, CD8+, or CD8+CD57+ T cells (not recorded which) from PBMCs. The receptors here all came from a human donor in good health, serving as a control.

This chain uses TRBV6-1 with TRBJ1-2, with D tentatively TRBD1 (5 bases). The CDR3 is 14 residues long. Deletions cut 0 bases from V and 7 bases from J, with 12 bases between. Germline V CDR1 and CDR2: MNHNS, SASEGT. The CDR3 sequence is CASSEATARVGYTF. CDR3 DNA sequence: TGTGCCAGCAGTGAAGCTACAGCCAGGGTTGGCTACACCTTC.

V and J are TRBV19 and TRBJ1-2, with 9 bases that match TRBD1. The CDR3 is 14 residues long. Germline-derived CDR1 and CDR2 are LNHDA and SQIVND (reference sequence). The junction had 5 bases not matched to a gene; V was cut back by 5 bases and J by 4 bases. The CDR3 DNA follows: TGTGCCAGTAGTGTCACAGGGGGCGGCTATGGCTACACCTTC. Its translation is CASSVTGGGYGYTF.

J is TRBJ1-1 and V is TRBV29-1; the D gene is possibly TRBD1 (5 bases). Germline V gene lookup returns CDR1 SQVTM and CDR2 ANQGSEA. V lost 8 bases and J 0 bases, leaving 10 bases between the germline ends. The CDR3 length is 12 residues. In DNA, the CDR3 is TGCAGCTTAGGGGTGATGAACACTGAAGCTTTCTTT. This gives the protein CSLGVMNTEAFF. The whole variable domain, remainder taken from reference TRBV29-1 and TRBJ1-1, is SAVISQKPSRDICQRGTSLTIQCQVDSQVTMMFWYRQQPGQSLTLIATANQGSEATYESGFVIDKFPISRPNLTFSTLTVSNMSPEDSSIYLCSLGVMNTEAFFGQGTRLTVV.

The chain is built from TRBV5-1 and TRBJ2-5; 7 bases fit TRBD1. Losses at the gene ends were 0 bases for V and 5 bases for J; bases not matched to a gene: 7. This CDR3 is 15 amino acids long. The V gene's germline CDR1 is SGHRS and CDR2 YFSETQ. The CDR3 DNA follows: TGCGCCAGCAGCTTGGCCGACAGGGTCGGGGAGACCCAGTACTTC. Translated: CASSLADRVGETQYF.

V usage is TRBV19 and J usage is TRBJ1-2, with a possible D match to TRBD1 (5 bases). The CDR3 is 14 amino acids. V was shortened by 3 bases and J by 6 bases, with 14 bases between the two germline ends. Germline CDR1 and CDR2: LNHDA and SQIVND (reference sequence). The CDR3 loop reads CASSMDGTPHGYTF. The CDR3 DNA reads TGTGCCAGTAGTATGGACGGGACCCCGCATGGCTACACCTTC.

This clonotype has a count of ten or more. The gene calls are TRBV5-1 and TRBJ1-1, with D uncertain. In germline, CDR1 is SGHRS, CDR2 YFSETQ. V dropped 0 bases and J dropped 5 bases, with 11 bases sitting between them. This CDR3 comprises 14 residues. CDR3: CASSLAPVGTEAFF. DNA for the CDR3: TGCGCCAGCAGCTTGGCCCCCGTCGGAACTGAAGCTTTCTTT.

The chain employs TRBV2 and TRBJ1-4; D gene unclear. V lost 3 bases and J 8 bases, leaving 4 bases between the germline ends. The germline V gene has CDR1 SNHLY and CDR2 FYNNEI. The CDR3 has 11 amino acids. CDR3 bases: TGTGCCAGCAGTGATTGGGAAAAACTGTTTTTT. Its translation: CASSDWEKLFF.

This clonotype was detected many times. The CDR3 spells CASSYSNRGANTIYF. The CDR3 DNA sequence: TGTGCCAGCAGTTACTCGAACCGGGGAGCGAACACCATATATTTT. This rearrangement joins TRBV6-5 to TRBJ1-3, with unresolved D. Germline lookup yields CDR1 MNHEY and CDR2 SVGAGI. Trimming pared 0 bases from V and 7 bases from J, leaving 13 bases between. CDR3 length: 15 amino acids.

V usage is TRBV20-1 and J usage is TRBJ1-2, with D perhaps matching TRBD1 (5 bases). The CDR3 length is 17 residues. Germline V gene data show CDR1 as DFQATT and CDR2 as SNEGSKA (reference sequence). V was cut by 5 bases and J by 0 bases, with 22 bases left in between. The CDR3 protein is CSARGGLAGGANYGYTF. CDR3 nucleotide sequence: TGCAGTGCTCGCGGGGGACTAGCGGGAGGAGCTAACTATGGCTACACCTTC.

The table lists this clonotype with many counts. This chain links TRBV27 with TRBJ1-4, with 7 bases matching TRBD1. The CDR3 is 14 amino acids. Germline-derived CDR1 and CDR2 are MNHEY and SMNVEV (reference sequence). With 6 bases clipped from V and 5 bases from J, the junction kept 6 bases outside the gene matches. The CDR3, as DNA: TGTGCCAGCAGATCGACAGGGTTAAATGAAAAACTGTTTTTT. Its protein is CASRSTGLNEKLFF.

The genes are TRBV25-1 and TRBJ2-7; 7 bases agree with TRBD1. This CDR3 is built from 14 residues. The junction had 11 bases not matched to a gene; V was cut back by 5 bases and J by 7 bases. The V gene's germline CDR1 is MGHDK and CDR2 SYGVNS. CDR3 sequence (DNA): TGTGCCAGCAGTTTAGGGCAGGGGGTCGGGGAGCAGTACTTC. Translation gives CASSLGQGVGEQYF.

The sample holds many counts of this clonotype. The DNA for the CDR3 is TGTGCCAGCAGCCAAGATGTCGCGAGCTCCTATAATTCACCCCTCCACTTT. It specifies CASSQDVASSYNSPLHF. V is TRBV3-1 and J is TRBJ1-6; no clear D. The V gene lost 0 bases and the J gene lost 0 bases, with 9 bases spanning the gap. The germline V gene has CDR1 LGHDT and CDR2 YNNKEL (reference sequence). The CDR3 consists of 17 residues.

The chain is built from TRBV20-1 and TRBJ1-5; TRBD1 matches at 8 bases. Germline V lookup: CDR1 DFQATT, CDR2 SNEGSKA (reference sequence). J lost 3 bases, V lost 6 bases, and 4 bases had no gene match. The CDR3 is 13 amino acids. The CDR3 region is CSASTGDNQPQHF. CDR3 nucleotides: TGCAGTGCCTCGACAGGGGACAATCAGCCCCAGCATTTT.

This clonotype was seen more than once but under ten times. V is TRBV6-1 and J is TRBJ1-1; no definite D call. CDR3 length equals 13 residues. The germline CDR1 and CDR2 sequences are MNHNS and SASEGT. V was shortened by 7 bases and J by 0 bases, with 9 bases between the two germline ends. The CDR3 sequence: CASNPGLNTEAFF. Here the CDR3 DNA reads TGTGCCAGCAATCCGGGGTTGAACACTGAAGCTTTCTTT.

The chain joins TRBV19 to TRBJ2-7, with D unresolved. This CDR3 comprises 14 residues. CDR1 and CDR2 from the germline V gene are LNHDA and SQIVND (reference sequence). The V end was cut by 3 bases, the J end by 1 base, with 10 bases between. The CDR3: CASSIATGSYEQYF. DNA of the CDR3: TGTGCCAGTAGTATCGCGACTGGATCCTACGAGCAGTACTTC.

CDR3 DNA: TGTGCCAGCAGCTTCTCGGTTTTGATTATGAACACTGAAGCTTTCTTT. This sequence encodes CASSFSVLIMNTEAFF. This rearrangement joins TRBV13 to TRBJ1-1; D is uncertain. Trimming took 3 bases from V and 0 from J, leaving 14 bases between them. The V gene's germline CDR1 is PRHDT and CDR2 FYEKMQ (reference sequence). The CDR3 consists of 16 residues. The full variable domain, rest sourced from reference TRBV13 and TRBJ1-1, is AAGVIQSPRHLIKEKRETATLKCYPIPRHDTVYWYQQGPGQDPQFLISFYEKMQSDKGSIPDRFSAQQFSDYHSELNMSSLELGDSALYFCASSFSVLIMNTEAFFGQGTRLTVV.

The table lists this clonotype with a count of one. The V and J genes are TRBV29-1 and TRBJ1-1; TRBD1 aligns across 7 bases. From germline, CDR1 is SQVTM and CDR2 ANQGSEA. The CDR3 covers 14 residues. V shed 8 bases and J 1 base; nucleotides not matched to a gene: 10. The CDR3 bases are TGCAGCAGTCCGACAGGGATCTCGAACACTGAAGCTTTCTTT. Translation: CSSPTGISNTEAFF.

Ten or more counts support this clonotype. The chain joins TRBV28 to TRBJ1-6, with 8 bases that match TRBD1. CDR3 length equals 16 residues. In germline, CDR1 is MDHEN, CDR2 SYDVKM. Trimming removed 5 bases from V and 10 bases from J; junction bases left unmatched: 13. CDR3 in DNA: TGTGCCAGCAGTGTTGTACAACAGGGGGGAGGGTCACCCCTCCACTTT. Residues: CASSVVQQGGGSPLHF.

About this clonotype itself: A read error is possible here, since a much larger clone lies one base away. The chain recombines TRBV4-2 with TRBJ1-3, with D possibly TRBD1 on 6 matching bases. V was cut by 4 bases and J by 2 bases, with 18 bases left in between. There are 17 residues in the CDR3. Per the germline V gene, CDR1 is LGHNA and CDR2 is YNFKEQ. The CDR3 loop is CASSLGRGLDPGNTIYF. In DNA form, the CDR3 reads TGTGCCAGCAGCCTCGGGCGGGGGCTCGACCCTGGAAACACCATATATTTT.

This clonotype has ten or more counts. This chain uses TRBV27 with TRBJ1-2, with D possibly being TRBD1 (5 bases). The CDR3 is made up of 13 amino acids. CDR1 and CDR2 from the germline V gene are MNHEY and SMNVEV (reference sequence). V lost 5 bases to trimming and J lost 7 bases, with 14 bases between them. CDR3 residues: CASSRPGGIGYTF. As DNA, the CDR3 is TGTGCCAGCAGTAGACCCGGGGGAATTGGCTACACCTTC.

With regard to this clonotype: This sequence may be a read error, since a much larger clone differs from it by one base. V gene TRBV6-5 combines with J gene TRBJ2-1, with 7 bases identical to TRBD1. CDR1 and CDR2 (germline): MNHEY, SVGAGI. This CDR3 has 14 residues. Here the CDR3 DNA reads TGTGCCAGCGGTTACTCGACAGGGCGAAATGAGCAGTTCTTC. Its protein is CASGYSTGRNEQFF.

V usage is TRBV15 and J usage is TRBJ2-3; D is unresolved. The CDR3 has 13 residues. The germline CDR1 and CDR2 sequences are LNHNV and YYDKDF (reference sequence). Trimming stripped 0 bases from V and 5 bases from J, with 6 bases between. The CDR3 protein is CATSRDREDTQYF. The CDR3 nucleotides read TGTGCCACCAGCAGAGATCGAGAAGATACGCAGTATTTT.

A remark on this clonotype: One base away lies a much larger clone, so this may be a sequencing read error. The gene calls are TRBV14 and TRBJ2-7; perhaps TRBD2 as D (6 bases). Germline lookup yields CDR1 SGHDN and CDR2 FVKESK. CDR3 length: 18 residues. The CDR3 loop reads CASSQDWNWISGSYERYF. CDR3 nucleotide sequence: TGTGCCAGCAGCCAAGATTGGAACTGGATTAGCGGTTCTTACGAGCGGTACTTC.

This clonotype was recorded at least ten times. This chain connects TRBV4-1 to TRBJ1-2; possible D gene TRBD1, 5 bases. The length of the CDR3 is 16 residues. The V end was cut by 3 bases, the J end by 4 bases, with 18 bases between. Germline V gives CDR1 MGHRA, CDR2 YSYEKL. The CDR3 bases are TGCGCCAGCAGCCATTCGACAGAGGATATTGGCTATGGCTACACCTTC. Its translation is CASSHSTEDIGYGYTF.

As to this clonotype: A much larger clone sits a single nucleotide away, making a read error possible. The J gene is TRBJ2-1, the V gene TRBV9, with a weak D call TRBD2 (5 bases). Trimming removed 1 base from V and 4 bases from J, with 12 bases in between. CDR1 is SGDLS, CDR2 YYNGEE, per germline. The CDR3 extends over 15 amino acids. CDR3 loop: CASSVSAEPYNEQFF. The CDR3 coding sequence is TGTGCCAGCAGCGTATCAGCGGAACCATACAATGAGCAGTTCTTC.

In its sample, this clonotype was seen many times. The J gene is TRBJ2-6, the V gene TRBV20-1; maybe TRBD1 (5 bases). The CDR3 contains 16 residues. The germline CDR1 and CDR2 sequences are DFQATT and SNEGSKA (reference sequence). V gave up 3 bases and J gave up 4 bases, with 16 bases separating them. CDR3 nucleotides: TGCAGTGCTAGCCTCCAGGGCTACTTAGGGGCCAACGTCCTGACTTTC. Translated, it gives CSASLQGYLGANVLTF.

This clonotype has at least ten counts. V usage is TRBV20-1 and J usage is TRBJ2-5; D is unclear. Germline lookup yields CDR1 DFQATT and CDR2 SNEGSKA (reference sequence). The CDR3 extends over 13 amino acids. V gave up 0 bases and J gave up 1 base, with 6 bases separating them. DNA of the CDR3: TGCAGTGCTAGAGATCGCTCCCAAGAGACCCAGTACTTC. This encodes CSARDRSQETQYF.

This clonotype was counted at least ten times. The rearrangement uses TRBV11-2 and TRBJ2-3; 10 bases align to TRBD2. Germline CDR1 and CDR2: SGHAT and FQNNGV. The CDR3 covers 17 residues. The V segment lost 2 bases and the J segment 1 base; nucleotides outside the gene matches: 6. The CDR3 is CASSLISLAGGTDTQYF. The CDR3 DNA reads TGTGCCAGCAGCTTAATCTCTCTAGCGGGAGGCACAGATACGCAGTATTTT.

This clonotype has at least ten counts. The rearrangement uses TRBV7-9 and TRBJ2-7; D remains ambiguous. CDR3 length: 12 residues. Trimming left V 5 bases short and J 4 bases short, with 9 bases between. Germline lookup yields CDR1 SEHNR and CDR2 FQNEAQ (reference sequence). This chain's CDR3 is CASSRTEYEQYF. The CDR3 coding sequence is TGTGCCAGCAGCCGAACAGAGTACGAGCAGTACTTC. Filled out from reference TRBV7-9 and TRBJ2-7, the complete variable domain reads DTGVSQNPRHKITKRGQNVTFRCDPISEHNRLYWYRQTLGQGPEFLTYFQNEAQLEKSRLLSDRFSAERPKGSFSTLEIQRTEQGDSAMYLCASSRTEYEQYFGPGTRLTVT.

J is TRBJ1-6 and V is TRBV30; 9 bases map to TRBD1. The CDR3 length is 17 residues. Germline lookup yields CDR1 GTSNPN and CDR2 SVGIG (reference sequence). The trim removed 2 bases at V and 6 bases at J, leaving 11 bases unmatched. The CDR3 reads CAWSSGQGFSFNSPLHF. DNA of the CDR3: TGTGCCTGGAGTTCTGGACAGGGGTTCTCTTTTAATTCACCCCTCCACTTT.

This clonotype was found many times. The genes are TRBV18 and TRBJ2-7, with D possibly matching TRBD2 (6 bases). The germline V and J ends were trimmed by 5 bases and 4 bases, with 15 bases remaining between them. This CDR3 has 14 amino acids. Looked up from germline, CDR1 is KGHSH and CDR2 is LQKENI. For the CDR3, the DNA is TGTGCCAGCTCATCCGGGAGACGGTCATACGAGCAGTACTTC. Translating it yields CASSSGRRSYEQYF.